The TCR beta chain described here comes from a study of blood T cell repertoires in COVID-19. TCRdb's table, derived via immunoSEQ multiplex PCR, lists solely in-frame clones and lacks some. The table includes a few hundred thousand clones, more than 80% detected once. CDR1 and CDR2 from the germline V gene are MNHNS and SASEGT. Trimming took 2 bases from V and 11 from J, leaving 31 bases between them. The CDR3 has 19 residues. The sample comprised peripheral blood. The sequence was obtained from a woman older than 75 with acute or convalescent COVID-19. This chain connects TRBV6-1 to TRBJ1-5; the D is unclear. CDR3 sequence (DNA): TGTGCCAGCAGTGAATTCTGGCGGCCTTCATCCAATAGCAATCTGGCCCAGCATTTT. Amino acids: CASSEFWRPSSNSNLAQHF.